The 24 T cell receptor beta chains reported below all come from one sample, sequenced in a study of blood T cells in healthy people across ages (dated by TCRdb to between 2015 and 2017). The library was made by 5' RACE. TCRdb records Illumina HiSeq 2500 as the sequencer. A second 7 to 11 cycle PCR used a sample-barcoded 5' primer and a J-beta primer mix. TCRdb reprocessing: public reads trimmed at Q25 with fastp, clones called with MiXCR, in-frame beta chains kept. Every distinct CDR3 protein forms one entry, paired with its most common genes and DNA. For this sample the table gives over 950,000 distinct CDR3 sequences, of which about 53% were detected only once. Together, the top ten hold about 20% of the sample. The material sequenced was blood. These receptors all come from a woman aged 60-70 years in good health.

The genes are TRBV30 and TRBJ2-3; tentatively, D is TRBD1 (6 bases). Deletions cut 1 base from V and 10 bases from J, with 12 bases between. The CDR3 contains 12 residues. CDR1 and CDR2 from the germline V gene are GTSNPN and SVGIG (reference sequence). The CDR3 spells CAWSAATGSQYF. CDR3 in DNA: TGTGCCTGGAGTGCGGCGACAGGTTCGCAGTATTTT.

The V gene is TRBV19, the J gene TRBJ2-3; possibly TRBD2 for D (5 bases). The V gene's germline CDR1 is LNHDA and CDR2 SQIVND (reference sequence). V lost 7 bases, J lost 1 base, and 12 bases lay in between. The CDR3 runs to 14 residues. CDR3: CASTKRQGTDTQYF. The CDR3 DNA is TGTGCCAGTACCAAGCGGCAGGGCACAGATACGCAGTATTTT.

The chain has TRBV6-1 and TRBJ2-4; 7 bases are shared with TRBD1. The V segment lost 7 bases and the J segment 3 bases; nucleotides outside the gene matches: 9. Looked up from germline, CDR1 is MNHNS and CDR2 is SASEGT. This CDR3 spans 15 amino acids. The CDR3 DNA follows: TGTGCCAGCATAAGGGGGCGCTTCGACAAAAACATTCAGTACTTC. This gives the protein CASIRGRFDKNIQYF.

Regarding this clonotype: The junction departs from the called germline gene at one end, perhaps through a read error. This chain links TRBV18 with TRBJ2-1, with TRBD2 as a possible D gene (5 bases). The DNA end is more similar to TRBJ2-7, so the J call may be wrong. The CDR3 totals 15 residues. Per germline, CDR1 KGHSH and CDR2 LQKENI. The CDR3 nucleotides read TGTGTCAGCTCCCAAGAGGGCCTCTCCTACAATGAGCAGTACTTC. Its translation is CVSSQEGLSYNEQYF.

The chain links TRBV7-9 to TRBJ1-2; TRBD1 matches at 9 bases. The CDR3 loop spans 12 amino acids. The germline V gene encodes CDR1 SEHNR and CDR2 FQNEAQ (reference sequence). V was pared by 5 bases and J by 7 bases, with 2 bases of the junction left unmatched. As DNA, the CDR3 is TGTGCCAGCAGCCGGACAGGGGCTGGCTACACCTTC. It yields the protein CASSRTGAGYTF.

The chain links TRBV7-2 to TRBJ2-5; TRBD1 or TRBD2 may be the D gene (5 bases each). Germline V gene lookup returns CDR1 SGHTA and CDR2 FQGNSA. Trimming cost V 5 bases and J 11 bases, with 15 bases left between them. This CDR3 has 12 residues. CDR3: CASSTYQGGQYF. In DNA form, the CDR3 reads TGTGCCAGCAGCACCTACCAGGGCGGGCAGTACTTC. The full variable domain, in which reference TRBV7-2 and TRBJ2-5 provide the parts outside the CDR3, is GAGVSQSPSNKVTEKGKDVELRCDPISGHTALYWYRQSLGQGLEFLIYFQGNSAPDKSGLPSDRFSAERTGGSVSTLTIQRTQQEDSAVYLCASSTYQGGQYFGPGTRLLVL.

About this clonotype: A clone one base away is much larger, so this may be a read error. V usage is TRBV4-2 and J usage is TRBJ2-4; 7 bases fit TRBD2. Judging by the DNA end, TRBJ2-7 fits better; the J call may be wrong. Germline loops: CDR1 LGHNA, CDR2 YNFKEQ. This CDR3 spans 15 amino acids. Here the CDR3 reads CASGPSGGRGDEQYF. CDR3 in DNA: TGTGCCAGCGGGCCCTCTGGCGGGAGAGGGGACGAGCAGTACTTC.

The table lists this clonotype with a few counts. The J gene is TRBJ2-7, the V gene TRBV27; D is perhaps TRBD1 or TRBD2 (7 bases each). Germline V gene lookup returns CDR1 MNHEY and CDR2 SMNVEV (reference sequence). V lost 5 bases to trimming and J lost 3 bases, with 14 bases between them. The CDR3 sequence is 14 residues long. The DNA of the CDR3 is TGTGCCAGCAGTCCGCAGGGGGGGATCTACGAGCAGTACTTC. Its translation is CASSPQGGIYEQYF.

The gene calls are TRBV20-1 and TRBJ2-7; perhaps D is TRBD1 or TRBD2 (5 bases each). The J call is in doubt because the DNA end fits TRBJ2-4 better. This CDR3 is built from 16 residues. Germline V lookup: CDR1 DFQATT, CDR2 SNEGSKA (reference sequence). The CDR3 DNA reads as TGCAGTGCTAGAGATTGGGGGTTGCGAGGGAGAGGCATTCAGTACTTC. It encodes CSARDWGLRGRGIQYF.

This clonotype was counted between two and nine times. The chain links TRBV2 to TRBJ2-7, with TRBD1 identical over 8 bases. The CDR3 is 14 amino acids. In germline, CDR1 is SNHLY, CDR2 FYNNEI. Trimming removed 2 bases from V and 1 base from J; junction bases left unmatched: 1. The CDR3 sequence: CASSEQGASYEQYF. The CDR3 DNA sequence: TGTGCCAGCAGTGAACAGGGGGCGTCCTACGAGCAGTACTTC. Combining the CDR3 with reference TRBV2 and TRBJ2-7 gives the whole variable domain EPEVTQTPSHQVTQMGQEVILRCVPISNHLYFYWYRQILGQKVEFLVSFYNNEISEKSEIFDDQFSVERPDGSNFTLKIRSTKLEDSAMYFCASSEQGASYEQYFGPGTRLTVT.

The chain employs TRBV5-1 and TRBJ2-1; D might be TRBD1 (5 bases). V lost 0 bases, J lost 5 bases, and 12 bases lay in between. The CDR3 covers 15 residues. CDR1 is SGHRS and CDR2 is YFSETQ in the germline V gene. CDR3 protein: CASSLGAMDNNEQFF. CDR3 DNA: TGCGCCAGCAGCTTGGGTGCTATGGACAACAATGAGCAGTTCTTC.

The J gene is TRBJ2-1, the V gene TRBV27, with D perhaps TRBD2 (5 bases). Germline CDR1 and CDR2: MNHEY and SMNVEV (reference sequence). The CDR3 is 16 residues long. Between the trimmed V and J ends, which lost 5 bases and 3 bases, there was a span of 17 bases. The CDR3 sequence is CASSHSSGELYNEQFF. The CDR3 nucleotides are TGTGCCAGCAGTCACTCCTCCGGGGAACTCTACAATGAGCAGTTCTTC.

The genes are TRBV9 and TRBJ2-5; 9 bases fit TRBD1. The DNA matches TRBJ2-7 better at its end, which makes the J call doubtful. CDR3 length: 15 amino acids. Germline CDR1 SGDLS, CDR2 YYNGEE. The CDR3 DNA sequence: TGTGCCAGCAGCGTCTCGGGGGACAGGGATAACGAGCAGTACTTC. Translated, it gives CASSVSGDRDNEQYF.

In its sample, this clonotype was seen a few times. The chain employs TRBV29-1 and TRBJ2-3; 7 positions match TRBD2. The V and J ends lost 7 bases and 5 bases, in that order; junction bases with no gene match: 12. This CDR3 is built from 14 residues. Germline V gene sequence: CDR1 SQVTM, CDR2 ANQGSEA. The CDR3 region is CSAEHGIAGDTQYF. CDR3 bases: TGCAGCGCCGAACATGGAATAGCGGGAGATACGCAGTATTTT.

This chain uses TRBV28 with TRBJ2-4; maybe TRBD1 (5 bases). The DNA end is more similar to TRBJ2-5, so the J call may be wrong. The germline V gene encodes CDR1 MDHEN and CDR2 SYDVKM. The length of the CDR3 is 14 residues. This CDR3 reads CASDRDSTKETQYF. In nucleotides, the CDR3 is TGTGCCAGCGATCGCGACAGCACCAAAGAGACCCAGTACTTC.

V is TRBV7-2 and J is TRBJ2-7, with D uncertain. Germline V gene sequence: CDR1 SGHTA, CDR2 FQGNSA. With 5 bases removed from V and 6 bases from J, the gap between germline ends came to 17 bases. This CDR3 comprises 14 residues. CDR3 loop: CASSLDPSRGEQYF. As DNA, the CDR3 is TGTGCCAGCAGCCTGGACCCATCACGTGGCGAGCAGTACTTC.

The chain uses TRBV6-1 and TRBJ2-3; D unresolved. This CDR3 is built from 16 residues. Germline V gene sequence: CDR1 MNHNS, CDR2 SASEGT. The germline V and J ends were trimmed by 5 bases and 1 base, with 16 bases remaining between them. CDR3 coding DNA: TGTGCCAGCAGTCCCATAGCCTGGGCTGGCACAGATACGCAGTATTTT. Its translation is CASSPIAWAGTDTQYF.

For the CDR3, the DNA is TGTGCCACCAGCAGGACAGGGGTTTTGGAGACCCAGTACTTC. It yields the protein CATSRTGVLETQYF. The chain links TRBV15 to TRBJ2-5; TRBD1 matches 8 bases. This CDR3 has 14 amino acids. Germline values: CDR1 LNHNV, CDR2 YYDKDF (reference sequence). Trimming cost V 3 bases and J 5 bases; bases outside gene matches: 5.

This sequence joins TRBV15 and TRBJ2-1; a possible D gene is TRBD2 (5 bases). CDR3 length: 13 amino acids. Looked up from germline, CDR1 is LNHNV and CDR2 is YYDKDF (reference sequence). Trimming took 0 bases from V and 8 from J, leaving 8 bases between them. CDR3 loop: CATSREREDEQFF. Written as DNA, the CDR3 is TGTGCCACCAGCAGAGAGAGGGAAGATGAGCAGTTCTTC.

The V and J genes are TRBV20-1 and TRBJ1-2; D is uncertain. The germline CDR1 and CDR2 sequences are DFQATT and SNEGSKA (reference sequence). The CDR3 sequence is 10 residues long. Trimming left V 5 bases short and J 8 bases short, with 9 bases between. CDR3 loop: CSAQLGGYTF. The CDR3 DNA follows: TGCAGTGCTCAGTTGGGGGGCTACACCTTC.

This clonotype was counted once. The V gene is TRBV2, the J gene TRBJ2-7; 12 bases match TRBD2. This CDR3 has 14 amino acids. CDR1 is SNHLY and CDR2 is FYNNEI in the germline V gene. The V gene end was trimmed by 5 bases and the J gene end by 7 bases; junction bases not matched to a gene: 6. The CDR3 loop reads CASSKTSGSAEQYF. The CDR3 region has the DNA TGTGCCAGCAGTAAGACTAGCGGGAGCGCAGAGCAGTACTTC.

This chain connects TRBV9 to TRBJ2-4; D uncertain. The DNA matches TRBJ2-7 better at its end, which makes the J call doubtful. The germline gives CDR1 SGDLS, CDR2 YYNGEE. The CDR3 has 13 amino acids. CDR3 nucleotide sequence: TGTGCCAGCAGCGTTGGAGTTTACGACGAGCAGTACTTC. Protein: CASSVGVYDEQYF.

Only a few counts were recorded for this clonotype. The V call is TRBV4-2, the J call TRBJ2-3; D call uncertain. With 3 bases removed from V and 8 bases from J, the gap between germline ends came to 12 bases. The germline gives CDR1 LGHNA, CDR2 YNFKEQ. There are 13 residues in the CDR3. CDR3 sequence (DNA): TGTGCCAGCAGCCATTTTGGCTTAGGTACGCAGTATTTT. It is translated as CASSHFGLGTQYF.

This clonotype was counted between two and nine times. This rearrangement joins TRBV27 to TRBJ2-1, with D perhaps matching TRBD1 (5 bases). Per the germline V gene, CDR1 is MNHEY and CDR2 is SMNVEV (reference sequence). Trimming cost V 6 bases and J 9 bases, with 15 bases left between them. The CDR3 consists of 13 residues. As DNA, the CDR3 is TGTGCCAGCAGACCTCAGGGCTGGGGTGAGCAGTTCTTC. Its translation is CASRPQGWGEQFF.